The 27 T cell receptor beta chains given below trace back to one sample, sequenced in a study of OX40 agonist ivuxolimab in advanced cancers. Only in-frame clones appear in the TCRdb table, and some are missing; sequencing was by immunoSEQ multiplex PCR. The table includes more than 10,000 clones, approximately 85% detected once. Sequencing was performed on CD4+ or CD8+ T cells sorted from blood, taken in a trial of the OX40 agonist ivuxolimab. These receptors all stem from an adult with an advanced solid tumor such as melanoma, head and neck, liver or kidney cancer.

This sequence joins TRBV29-1 and TRBJ1-4; D is unclear. With 4 bases removed from V and 7 bases from J, the gap between germline ends came to 13 bases. This CDR3 has 13 residues. Germline loops: CDR1 SQVTM, CDR2 ANQGSEA. The CDR3, as DNA: TGCAGCGTTGGGGTAGGTGGGAGTGAAAAACTGTTTTTT. Its protein product is CSVGVGGSEKLFF.

This clone was seen only a few times. This chain joins TRBV7-9 and TRBJ2-7; TRBD1 might be the D (5 bases). CDR1 and CDR2 (germline): SEHNR, FQNEAQ (reference sequence). Trimming shortened V by 7 bases and J by 2 bases, and 18 bases separated the two germline ends. The CDR3 sequence is 15 residues long. The CDR3: CASTSPLGPAYEQYF. Here the CDR3 DNA reads TGTGCCAGCACCTCCCCATTGGGGCCCGCCTACGAGCAGTACTTC.

The chain has TRBV4-1 and TRBJ1-5; TRBD1 agrees at 7 bases. V was pared by 4 bases and J by 2 bases, with 5 bases of the junction left unmatched. CDR3 length: 15 residues. Germline V gene sequence: CDR1 MGHRA, CDR2 YSYEKL. The CDR3 nucleotides are TGCGCCAGCAGCCTAACCGGGACAGGCAATCAGCCCCAGCATTTT. It encodes CASSLTGTGNQPQHF.

This clone was seen once. The J gene is TRBJ1-1, the V gene TRBV13; D is undetermined. Trimming stripped 1 base from V and 5 bases from J, with 5 bases between. This CDR3 has 12 amino acids. In germline, CDR1 is PRHDT, CDR2 FYEKMQ (reference sequence). DNA for the CDR3: TGTGCCAGCAGCTTAGTTCGGACTGAAGCTTTCTTT. Protein sequence: CASSLVRTEAFF.

V usage is TRBV25-1 and J usage is TRBJ2-7; 10 bases match TRBD1. The J segment lost 5 bases and the V segment lost 4 bases, leaving 8 bases of the junction unmatched. The CDR3 is 15 amino acids. Germline values: CDR1 MGHDK, CDR2 SYGVNS. The DNA for the CDR3 is TGTGCCAGCAGTGCGGTGGGACAGGGGTTACACGAGCAGTACTTC. This translates into CASSAVGQGLHEQYF.

This clone came up once. The CDR3 protein is CASSLSAGEVTDTQYF. DNA for the CDR3: TGTGCCAGCAGTTTATCGGCGGGAGAAGTCACAGATACGCAGTATTTT. The V call is TRBV27, the J call TRBJ2-3; 7 bases map to TRBD2. Germline assignment: CDR1 MNHEY and CDR2 SMNVEV (reference sequence). This CDR3 comprises 16 residues. With V trimmed by 0 bases and J by 2 bases, 5 bases remained unmatched.

This chain joins TRBV28 and TRBJ2-1; D is possibly TRBD1 or TRBD2 (6 bases each). The V and J ends lost 1 base and 5 bases respectively, with 15 bases between them. Germline V gives CDR1 MDHEN, CDR2 SYDVKM. The CDR3 has 16 amino acids. The CDR3 reads CASSLSGASLDNEQFF. The CDR3 DNA reads as TGTGCCAGCAGTTTATCGGGGGCATCTCTGGACAATGAGCAGTTCTTC.

The chain uses TRBV5-6 and TRBJ1-1, with D maybe TRBD1 (5 bases). Germline V lookup: CDR1 SGHDT, CDR2 YYEEEE. The V gene lost 0 bases and the J gene lost 3 bases, with 9 bases spanning the gap. The CDR3 is 14 amino acids. The CDR3 DNA reads TGTGCCAGCAGCTTGGTGGGGGGGTACACTGAAGCTTTCTTT. Its translation: CASSLVGGYTEAFF.

J is TRBJ2-7 and V is TRBV27; possible D gene TRBD1, 5 bases. With 2 bases removed from V and 3 bases from J, the gap between germline ends came to 14 bases. Germline V gene lookup returns CDR1 MNHEY and CDR2 SMNVEV (reference sequence). This CDR3 spans 15 amino acids. The CDR3 region has the DNA TGTGCCAGCAGTTTAGGAGCAGGGTGGGACTACGAGCAGTACTTC. Protein: CASSLGAGWDYEQYF.

The chain links TRBV7-3 to TRBJ2-3; D unclear. The CDR3 extends over 13 amino acids. Between the trimmed V and J ends, which lost 2 bases and 2 bases, there was a span of 5 bases. Per the germline V gene, CDR1 is SGHTA and CDR2 is FQGTGA. The CDR3 region has the DNA TGTGCCAGCAGCTTATCCTACACAGATACGCAGTATTTT. This sequence encodes CASSLSYTDTQYF.

This clone was found a few times. V gene TRBV27 combines with J gene TRBJ2-3, with TRBD2 matching 7 bases. CDR1 and CDR2 from the germline V gene are MNHEY and SMNVEV (reference sequence). Trimming cost V 7 bases and J 3 bases; bases outside gene matches: 13. This CDR3 contains 16 residues. DNA for the CDR3: TGTGCCAGCACCTCCACCCCCGGTAGCGGGACAGATACGCAGTATTTT. Its protein is CASTSTPGSGTDTQYF.

This clone was found once. This chain links TRBV11-2 with TRBJ2-3; TRBD2 agrees at 8 bases. The CDR3 consists of 13 residues. Per the germline V gene, CDR1 is SGHAT and CDR2 is FQNNGV. J lost 5 bases, V lost 3 bases, and 1 base had no gene match. The CDR3 loop is CASSFLAGDTQYF. As DNA, the CDR3 is TGTGCCAGCAGCTTCCTAGCGGGAGATACGCAGTATTTT.

The rearrangement uses TRBV19 and TRBJ2-2, with D perhaps matching TRBD2 (7 bases). The CDR3 totals 15 residues. Germline values: CDR1 LNHDA, CDR2 SQIVND (reference sequence). V shed 7 bases and J shed 6 bases, with 18 bases lying between them. DNA of the CDR3: TGTGCCAGTACCCACAGGGAGGGGATACCCGGGGAGCTGTTTTTT. This gives the protein CASTHREGIPGELFF.

The V gene is TRBV7-7, the J gene TRBJ2-5, with 7 bases matching TRBD1. Germline loops: CDR1 SSHAT, CDR2 FNYEAQ (reference sequence). Trimming at V came to 2 bases and at J to 5 bases, leaving 8 bases not matched to a gene. The CDR3 runs to 15 residues. CDR3 sequence (DNA): TGTGCCAGCAGCTTAAGTAACAGGGGTTCCGAGACCCAGTACTTC. It is translated as CASSLSNRGSETQYF.

This rearrangement joins TRBV20-1 to TRBJ2-2; D perhaps matches TRBD2 (5 bases). The CDR3 loop spans 10 amino acids. Germline V lookup: CDR1 DFQATT, CDR2 SNEGSKA (reference sequence). The germline V and J ends were trimmed by 6 bases and 7 bases, with 6 bases remaining between them. The CDR3 nucleotides read TGCAGTGCACTAGGCGGGGAGCTGTTTTTT. This encodes CSALGGELFF.

The V gene is TRBV29-1, the J gene TRBJ1-6; perhaps TRBD1 as D (6 bases). This CDR3 has 12 amino acids. CDR1 and CDR2 (germline): SQVTM, ANQGSEA. Trimming stripped 3 bases from V and 10 bases from J, with 10 bases between. The CDR3 DNA reads TGCAGCGTTGAGGAGGGGGAATCACCCCTCCACTTT. This encodes CSVEEGESPLHF. The full variable domain, its missing parts supplied by reference TRBV29-1 and TRBJ1-6, is SAVISQKPSRDICQRGTSLTIQCQVDSQVTMMFWYRQQPGQSLTLIATANQGSEATYESGFVIDKFPISRPNLTFSTLTVSNMSPEDSSIYLCSVEEGESPLHFGNGTRLTVT.

This chain links TRBV13 with TRBJ1-6; D gene unclear. The CDR3 runs 17 residues. CDR1 and CDR2 from the germline V gene are PRHDT and FYEKMQ (reference sequence). The germline V and J ends were trimmed by 2 bases and 0 bases, with 11 bases remaining between them. The CDR3 protein is CASSLKSFPSYNSPLHF. The CDR3 coding sequence is TGTGCCAGCAGCTTAAAGTCCTTTCCCTCCTATAATTCACCCCTCCACTTT.

The rearrangement links TRBV10-3 to TRBJ2-1, with a weak D call TRBD1 (5 bases). V was trimmed by 3 bases and J by 1 base, leaving 10 bases between them. The V gene's germline CDR1 is ENHRY and CDR2 SYGVKD. The CDR3 is 15 residues long. This CDR3 is CAISDQGWSYNEQFF. CDR3 bases: TGTGCCATCAGTGATCAGGGATGGTCCTACAATGAGCAGTTCTTC.

The CDR3 is CASGLTGLADDSYNEQFF. The CDR3 DNA sequence: TGCGCCAGCGGGCTTACGGGACTAGCGGATGACTCCTACAATGAGCAGTTCTTC. The chain couples TRBV5-1 to TRBJ2-1; 11 nucleotides match TRBD2. The V gene end was trimmed by 7 bases and the J gene end by 0 bases; junction bases not matched to a gene: 12. Germline V gene lookup returns CDR1 SGHRS and CDR2 YFSETQ. The CDR3 sequence is 18 residues long. Using reference TRBV5-1 and TRBJ2-1 for the parts outside the CDR3, the full variable domain is KAGVTQTPRYLIKTRGQQVTLSCSPISGHRSVSWYQQTPGQGLQFLFEYFSETQRNKGNFPGRFSGRQFSNSRSEMNVSTLELGDSALYLCASGLTGLADDSYNEQFFGPGTRLTVL.

The J gene is TRBJ1-5, the V gene TRBV2, with 10 bases aligning to TRBD1. Per the germline V gene, CDR1 is SNHLY and CDR2 is FYNNEI. This CDR3 is built from 14 residues. V shed 3 bases and J 6 bases; nucleotides not matched to a gene: 2. The CDR3 region is CASSEGQGFQPQHF. CDR3 DNA: TGTGCCAGCAGTGAGGGACAGGGGTTTCAGCCCCAGCATTTT.

The chain is built from TRBV18 and TRBJ1-1, with TRBD1 matching 9 bases. After removal of 8 bases from V and 3 bases from J, the junction contained 7 bases not matched to a gene. CDR1 and CDR2 from the germline V gene are KGHSH and LQKENI. CDR3 length: 14 residues. In nucleotides, the CDR3 is TGTGCCAGCCGCCGGACAGGGGACGACACTGAAGCTTTCTTT. Its translation is CASRRTGDDTEAFF.

The rearrangement links TRBV6-6 to TRBJ2-7, with D maybe TRBD1 (6 bases). The CDR3 is 13 amino acids. Per germline, CDR1 MNHNY and CDR2 SVGAGI (reference sequence). V lost 8 bases and J lost 5, with 16 bases in between. The CDR3 protein is CASVRLDSNEQYF. The CDR3, as DNA: TGTGCCAGCGTACGACTGGACAGTAACGAGCAGTACTTC.

V is TRBV28 and J is TRBJ1-1; D is unresolved. Germline lookup yields CDR1 MDHEN and CDR2 SYDVKM. This CDR3 region has 12 residues. V gave up 10 bases and J gave up 0 bases, with 9 bases separating them. This CDR3 reads CATASMNTEAFF. The CDR3 DNA is TGTGCCACTGCCTCAATGAACACTGAAGCTTTCTTT. Looking up the rest from reference TRBV28 and TRBJ1-1 gives the full variable domain: DVKVTQSSRYLVKRTGEKVFLECVQDMDHENMFWYRQDPGLGLRLIYFSYDVKMKEKGDIPEGYSVSREKKERFSLILESASTNQTSMYLCATASMNTEAFFGQGTRLTVV.

On this clone: One junction end disagrees with the germline gene, perhaps due to a read error. V gene TRBV6-4 combines with J gene TRBJ1-1; D is uncertain. In germline, CDR1 is MRHNA, CDR2 SNTAGT. CDR3 size: 14 residues. CDR3 sequence reads: CASSYSYGNTEAFF. The CDR3, as DNA: TGTGCCAGCAGTTACTCGTATGGGAACACTGAAGCTTTCTTT.

This clone was found once. The J gene is TRBJ1-3, the V gene TRBV29-1; 10 bases map to TRBD1. Germline CDR1 SQVTM, CDR2 ANQGSEA. The CDR3 has 15 residues. V shed 6 bases and J 4 bases; nucleotides not matched to a gene: 9. CDR3 loop: CSVAGTGDSGNTIYF. The CDR3 DNA reads TGCAGCGTCGCCGGGACAGGGGATTCGGGAAACACCATATATTTT.

The gene calls are TRBV11-2 and TRBJ2-7; 8 bases align to TRBD1. The CDR3 length is 15 residues. J gave up 4 bases and V 8 bases, and 13 bases lay outside the gene matches. Germline V gene lookup returns CDR1 SGHAT and CDR2 FQNNGV. The CDR3 bases are TGTGCCAGCGCCCAGGGGGCTGCTTCGGTGTACGAGCAGTACTTC. Its translation: CASAQGAASVYEQYF.

The J gene is TRBJ2-7, the V gene TRBV25-1, with 9 positions matching TRBD1. The length of the CDR3 is 13 residues. The germline V gene encodes CDR1 MGHDK and CDR2 SYGVNS. V lost 4 bases to trimming and J lost 7 bases; unmatched junction nucleotides: 5. CDR3: CASSGDRGGEQYF. The DNA of the CDR3 is TGTGCCAGCAGTGGCGACAGGGGGGGGGAGCAGTACTTC.